This TCR beta chain was documented in a study of patients and donors after allogeneic stem cell transplantation. TCRdb fed the RT-PCR reads into MiXCR, producing one record per CDR3 protein. The sample consists of about 960,000 distinct CDR3 sequences, over 15% of them appearing once. This CDR3 spans 13 amino acids. Germline V lookup: CDR1 SQVTM, CDR2 ANQGSEA. V lost 6 bases to trimming and J lost 0 bases, with 11 bases between them. This clonotype was recorded many times. The sample taken for sequencing was blood, either unsorted or a sorted T cell fraction (not recorded which). The gene calls are TRBV29-1 and TRBJ1-1, with no clear D. This sequence was found in a human donor who was either an allogeneic HSCT recipient or a stem cell or donor lymphocyte infusion donor (not recorded which). It is not recorded whose cells these are; they may come from a transplant donor. In DNA form, the CDR3 reads TGCAGCGTCCGTGACGGAGTGAACACTGAAGCTTTCTTT. It is translated as CSVRDGVNTEAFF.